Given below is one T cell receptor beta chain in context. Researchers ran immunoSEQ v3.0 at survey level. The data were produced by immunoSEQ multiplex PCR, yet TCRdb's version contains in-frame clones alone and is incomplete. Of under 20,000 clones in the sample, over 70% are singletons; the top ten hold approximately 15%. The data belong to a study of long-term antiretroviral therapy in people with HIV. Trimming removed 7 bases at V and 3 bases at J, with 10 bases between. Germline CDR1 reads MDHEN; CDR2 reads SYDVKM. There are 12 residues in the CDR3. The V call is TRBV28, the J call TRBJ2-7; maybe TRBD2 (6 bases). Sequences were derived from unsorted PBMCs, sampled approximately 1.3 years before starting antiretroviral therapy. The clonotype comes from a man younger than 45 with HIV. The CDR3 sequence is CASTGEIYEQYF. CDR3 DNA sequence: TGTGCCAGCACGGGAGAGATCTACGAGCAGTACTTC.